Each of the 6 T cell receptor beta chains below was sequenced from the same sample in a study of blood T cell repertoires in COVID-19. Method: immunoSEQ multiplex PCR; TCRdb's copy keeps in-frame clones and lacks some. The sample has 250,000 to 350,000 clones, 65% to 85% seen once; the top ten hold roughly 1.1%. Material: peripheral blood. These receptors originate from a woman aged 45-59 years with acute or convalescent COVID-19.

The DNA of the CDR3 is TGTGCCAGCAGCCCCCTGGAGGGGAACACTGAAGCTTTCTTT. This encodes CASSPLEGNTEAFF. The chain combines TRBV2 with TRBJ1-1, with D unresolved. Germline V gene sequence: CDR1 SNHLY, CDR2 FYNNEI. CDR3 length: 14 amino acids. The ends were cut back, 6 bases at V and 1 base at J, with 12 bases in the middle.

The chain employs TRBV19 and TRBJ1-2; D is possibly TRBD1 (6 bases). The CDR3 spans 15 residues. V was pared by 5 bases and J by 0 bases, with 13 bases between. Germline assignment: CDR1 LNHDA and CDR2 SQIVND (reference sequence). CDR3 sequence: CASSRRDKPNYGYTF. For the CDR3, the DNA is TGTGCCAGTAGTCGCCGGGACAAGCCTAACTATGGCTACACCTTC.

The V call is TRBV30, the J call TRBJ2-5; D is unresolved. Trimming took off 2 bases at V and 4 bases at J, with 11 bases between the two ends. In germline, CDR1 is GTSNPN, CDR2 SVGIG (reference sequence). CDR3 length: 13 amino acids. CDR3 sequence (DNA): TGTGCCTGGAGTCTCAGGCTCGGAGAGACCCAGTACTTC. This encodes CAWSLRLGETQYF.

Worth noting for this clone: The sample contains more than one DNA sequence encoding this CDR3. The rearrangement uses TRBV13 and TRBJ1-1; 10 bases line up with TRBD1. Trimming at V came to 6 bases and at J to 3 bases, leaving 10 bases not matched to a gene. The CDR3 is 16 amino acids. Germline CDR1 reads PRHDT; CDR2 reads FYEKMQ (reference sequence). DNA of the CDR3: TGTGCCAGCAGTGCTCCGGGACAGGGGCCAGACACTGAAGCTTTCTTT. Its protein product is CASSAPGQGPDTEAFF.

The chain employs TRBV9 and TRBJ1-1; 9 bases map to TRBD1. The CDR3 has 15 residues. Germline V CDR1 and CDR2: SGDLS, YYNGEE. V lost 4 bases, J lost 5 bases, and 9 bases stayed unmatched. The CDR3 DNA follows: TGTGCCAGCAGCCAACTTACAGGGGGCTTGACTGAAGCTTTCTTT. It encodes CASSQLTGGLTEAFF.

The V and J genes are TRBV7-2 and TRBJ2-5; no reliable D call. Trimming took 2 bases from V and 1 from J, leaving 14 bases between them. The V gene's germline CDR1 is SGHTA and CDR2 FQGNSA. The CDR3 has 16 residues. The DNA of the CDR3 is TGTGCCAGCAGCTTATATACCCTTTTAGCCCAAGAGACCCAGTACTTC. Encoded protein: CASSLYTLLAQETQYF.